Listed here is a single T cell receptor (beta chain). Its antigen is unidentified. Primers: 52 TRBV forward and 13 TRBJ reverse. The assay was immunoSEQ multiplex PCR, and TCRdb's table has in-frame clones only and misses some. The sample includes around 32,000 clones, just under 95% of them seen just once. The data stem from a study of regulatory T cells. Points from the study as a whole: Hydrophobic residues at CDR3 positions 6 and 7 were enriched in conventional CD4+ T cells of CD3G-deficient patients.

The CDR3 runs 17 residues. Trimming stripped 4 bases from V and 1 base from J, with 18 bases between. CDR1 MNHNS and CDR2 SASEGT come from the germline V gene. The chain employs TRBV6-1 and TRBJ2-3; D call uncertain. The sequencing input was conventional CD4+ T cells sorted from blood. This clonotype was obtained from a person under 35 with CD3G deficiency. The CDR3 loop is CASSGVKSRPGTDTQYF. For the CDR3, the DNA is TGTGCCAGCAGTGGAGTAAAATCAAGACCCGGCACAGATACGCAGTATTTT.